The rows below give T cell receptor beta chains drawn from one sample of a study of blood T cell repertoires in COVID-19. Using immunoSEQ multiplex PCR, the repertoire was profiled, and TCRdb retains in-frame clones only, with some absent. The sample has 32,000 or so clones, about 85% seen once. Sequences were obtained from peripheral blood. These receptors came from a man in his forties or fifties with active or convalescent COVID-19. Each CDR3 is given with its conserved first and last residue. A D gene is named only where the DNA matches it firmly. Expanded clones are given a class, and other clones once, few, many or no size at all.

v_call	clone_size	cdr3_length	j_call	d_call	cdr3_nt	cdr3_aa
TRBV28	.	14	TRBJ2-7	.	TGTGCCAGCAGTTCCGGGACAACCACCCACGAGCAGTACTTC	CASSSGTTTHEQYF
TRBV28	.	15	TRBJ2-7	TRBD2	TGTGCCAGCAGTTCCCTGGCTAGCGGGAGTGACGAGCAGTACTTC	CASSSLASGSDEQYF
TRBV4-2	few	15	TRBJ1-1	TRBD1	TGTGCCAGCAGCCAAACCCACAGGGGGGCGGAAGATGCTTTCTTT	CASSQTHRGAEDAFF
TRBV19	.	15	TRBJ1-5	.	TGTGCCAGTACGGATTTAGCTTTTAGCAATCAGCCCCAGCATTTT	CASTDLAFSNQPQHF
TRBV28	.	14	TRBJ2-2	.	TGTGCCAGCTTCCGGGGCGGGGACACCGGGGAGCTGTTTTTT	CASFRGGDTGELFF
TRBV28	.	12	TRBJ2-7	.	TGTGCCAGCACTGGAGGGGTCTACGAGCAGTACTTC	CASTGGVYEQYF
TRBV4-2	.	14	TRBJ1-2	.	TGTGCCAGCAGCCAAGCTGGAGGGCCCTATGGCTACACCTTC	CASSQAGGPYGYTF
TRBV5-5	.	18	TRBJ2-5	TRBD2	TGTGCCAGCAGCTTGTCATCCGTAGCGGGAGTGATTACAGAGACCCAGTACTTC	CASSLSSVAGVITETQYF
TRBV4-2	.	19	TRBJ2-5	TRBD2	TGTGCCAGCAGCCACCCCGCCGGGACTAGCGGGGCCAATAAAGAGACCCAGTACTTC	CASSHPAGTSGANKETQYF
TRBV5-1	.	15	TRBJ2-1	.	TGCGCCAGCAGCTTGGGTGGACACTCCTACAATGAGCAGTTCTTC	CASSLGGHSYNEQFF
TRBV6-1	.	15	TRBJ1-2	TRBD1	TGTGCCAGCAGTGACCCAGACAGGGGGTCTTACGGCTACACCTTC	CASSDPDRGSYGYTF
TRBV7-2	.	15	TRBJ1-5	TRBD1	TGTGCCAGCAGCTCTGGACAGGGGGGCAATCAGCCCCAGCATTTT	CASSSGQGGNQPQHF
TRBV19	.	17	TRBJ1-4	TRBD1	TGTGCCAGTAGTCTCTACACCGGGACAGGGACTAATGAAAAACTGTTTTTT	CASSLYTGTGTNEKLFF
TRBV6-5	.	16	TRBJ1-2	.	TGTGCCAGCAGTTACGGGACACCCCTCAGGGGCTATGGCTACACCTTC	CASSYGTPLRGYGYTF
TRBV4-3	.	21	TRBJ2-1	TRBD2	TGCGCCAGCAGCCAAACCATTCCCGGGACTAGCAGACTACGCTCCTACAATGAGCAGTTCTTC	CASSQTIPGTSRLRSYNEQFF
TRBV6-2/TRBV6-3	.	15	TRBJ2-3	TRBD1	TGTGCCAGCAGCCAAGGGACAGGGAATGCAGATACGCAGTATTTT	CASSQGTGNADTQYF
TRBV28	.	15	TRBJ2-7	.	TGTGCCAGCAGTTTAGGGGGGTTACTGAATTACGAGCAGTACTTC	CASSLGGLLNYEQYF
TRBV5-4	.	14	TRBJ2-3	TRBD2	TGTGCCAGCAGCTTGGGGACTAGCGGGAGGACGCAGTATTTT	CASSLGTSGRTQYF
TRBV28	once	15	TRBJ1-2	TRBD1	TGTGCCAGCAGGGGACAGGGGGCGGGAAGCTATGGCTACACCTTC	CASRGQGAGSYGYTF
TRBV7-3	.	13	TRBJ1-1	TRBD1	TGTGCCAGCAGCCCCGGACAGGGCGCTGAAGCTTTCTTT	CASSPGQGAEAFF
TRBV4-3	.	18	TRBJ2-2	TRBD2	TGCGCCAGCAGCCGGCAGCCACCGGGACTAGAGAACACCGGGGAGCTGTTTTTT	CASSRQPPGLENTGELFF
TRBV4-2	.	17	TRBJ2-1	TRBD2	TGTGCCAGCAGCCAAGATCAGCCAGGCGGGGGGTGGAGTGAGCAGTTCTTC	CASSQDQPGGGWSEQFF
TRBV6-5	few	14	TRBJ2-1	TRBD2	TGTGCCAGCAGATGGGGACTAGCGAACAATGAGCAGTTCTTC	CASRWGLANNEQFF
TRBV29-1	once	12	TRBJ1-2	TRBD1	TGCAGCGTGACAGGGCTTGGCTATGGCTACACCTTC	CSVTGLGYGYTF
TRBV28	.	16	TRBJ2-7	TRBD1	TGTGCCAGCAGTTTAGTCCAAGGACAGGGGACGTACGAGCAGTACTTC	CASSLVQGQGTYEQYF
TRBV24-1	.	16	TRBJ2-3	TRBD1	TGTGCCACCAGTGATTCTGGGACAGGGGTCGCGGATACGCAGTATTTT	CATSDSGTGVADTQYF
TRBV4-1	.	16	TRBJ2-1	TRBD2	TGCGCCAGCAGCCCCCGGACTAGCGGGAGGGAGGATGAGCAGTTCTTC	CASSPRTSGREDEQFF
TRBV2	.	14	TRBJ1-6	.	TGTGCCAGCAGTGTAGAGGGATCTCGTTCACCCCTCCACTTT	CASSVEGSRSPLHF
TRBV28	.	14	TRBJ1-3	.	TGTGCCAGCAGTTTGGGCAGGGTTGGAAACACCATATATTTT	CASSLGRVGNTIYF
TRBV2	.	13	TRBJ1-4	TRBD1	TGTGCCAGCAGTCGAGGGGGCGATGAAAAACTGTTTTTT	CASSRGGDEKLFF
TRBV28	.	16	TRBJ1-5	.	TGTGCCAGCAGTTTATTGGGTCGGAGTAGCAATCAGCCCCAGCATTTT	CASSLLGRSSNQPQHF
TRBV27	.	16	TRBJ1-2	TRBD1	TGTGCCAGCAGTTTATTTGGGACAGGGGTAGGGTATGGCTACACCTTC	CASSLFGTGVGYGYTF
TRBV18	.	15	TRBJ2-1	TRBD2	TGTGCCAGCTCACAGACTAGCGGGAGGGCTAATGAGCAGTTCTTC	CASSQTSGRANEQFF
TRBV27	.	16	TRBJ2-7	TRBD1	TGTGCCAGCGCTTTCTCGACAGGGCCGGTGGTCTACGAGCAGTACTTC	CASAFSTGPVVYEQYF
TRBV2	.	15	TRBJ2-7	.	TGTGCCAGCACAGTGAATAGGGAGGCAAGCAACGAGCAGTACTTC	CASTVNREASNEQYF
TRBV7-9	.	15	TRBJ2-1	TRBD1	TGTGCCAGCAGCGACAGACAGGGGCCCTACAATGAGCAGTTCTTC	CASSDRQGPYNEQFF
TRBV10-1	.	18	TRBJ2-1	TRBD2	TGCGCCAGCAGTGAGTCGGTTAGCGGGCCGATCTCCTACAATGAGCAGTTCTTC	CASSESVSGPISYNEQFF
TRBV6-5	few	12	TRBJ2-1	.	TGTGCCAGCAGCCCATTCAACAATGAGCAGTTCTTC	CASSPFNNEQFF
TRBV10-3	.	15	TRBJ2-3	.	TGTGCCATCGGCGCAGGGTGGGGGGTCACAGATACGCAGTATTTT	CAIGAGWGVTDTQYF
TRBV5-1	.	14	TRBJ2-3	TRBD1	TGCGCCAGCGGCACAGGGGTTCTCACAGATACGCAGTATTTT	CASGTGVLTDTQYF
TRBV6-2/TRBV6-3	.	14	TRBJ2-7	TRBD2	TGTGCCAGCAGCAGACTAGCGGGAGCTTACGAGCAGTACTTC	CASSRLAGAYEQYF
TRBV11-2	.	14	TRBJ1-1	.	TGTGCCAGCAGCTTAAGCGATAGGGGGTGGGGAGCTTTCTTT	CASSLSDRGWGAFF
TRBV14	.	15	TRBJ1-4	.	TGTGCCAGCAGCCCACCCGGAGGCAGTGGAAGAAAACTGTTTTTT	CASSPPGGSGRKLFF
TRBV5-6	.	12	TRBJ1-1	.	TGTGCCAGCAGCCTGCGGGACACTGAAGCTTTCTTT	CASSLRDTEAFF
TRBV2	.	15	TRBJ2-7	TRBD2	TGTGCCAGCAGGCCTTCGCGGGAGGTCCCCTACGAGCAGTACTTC	CASRPSREVPYEQYF
TRBV18	.	13	TRBJ1-1	.	TGTGCCAGCTCTTGGGACAAAAACACTGAAGCTTTCTTT	CASSWDKNTEAFF
TRBV5-4	.	15	TRBJ2-4	TRBD2	TGTGCCAGCAGCCCGGGAGGGGGACTATCAAACATTCAGTACTTC	CASSPGGGLSNIQYF
TRBV5-1	once	14	TRBJ1-5	.	TGCGCCAGCAGCTTGGATGTCGGCAATCAGCCCCAGCATTTT	CASSLDVGNQPQHF
TRBV30	.	13	TRBJ1-6	.	TGTGCCTGGAGGGAGCTGAATAATTCACCCCTCCACTTT	CAWRELNNSPLHF